Below are 20 T cell receptor beta chains sequenced from a single sample in a study of cytomegalovirus exposure and HLA in healthy donors (dated by TCRdb to 2016 to 2017). The receptor library was made with the immunoSEQ multiplex PCR assay. For the multiplex PCR, a mixture combining 60 forward primers for TCR Vbeta segments and 13 reverse primers for TCR Jbeta segments was used. Not all clones reach the TCRdb copy of this immuneACCESS table, which keeps in-frame sequences only. Checked studies attribute under half of the gap to unresolved V genes and leave the rest unexplained. Recorded for this sample are 100,000 to 150,000 clones; over 70% of them occurred a single time. The ten most abundant clones make up 0.95% to 1.5% of the sample. Sequenced: PBMCs. The source is a female donor in good health and CMV-seronegative.

The chain has TRBV5-1 and TRBJ2-5; D might be TRBD1 (6 bases). This CDR3 region has 14 residues. The V gene lost 5 bases and the J gene lost 2 bases, with 13 bases spanning the gap. Per the germline V gene, CDR1 is SGHRS and CDR2 is YFSETQ. Written as DNA, the CDR3 is TGCGCCAGCAGTTCAGGGGTTTCACAAGAGACCCAGTACTTC. Translated: CASSSGVSQETQYF.

The chain combines TRBV5-1 with TRBJ2-2; the match to TRBD1 covers 10 bases. The CDR3 has 16 residues. The germline CDR1 and CDR2 sequences are SGHRS and YFSETQ. The ends lost 0 bases at V and 6 bases at J; junction bases unmatched: 5. As DNA, the CDR3 is TGCGCCAGCAGCTTGGGACAGGGGGCGAGGGCCGGGGAGCTGTTTTTT. As protein: CASSLGQGARAGELFF.

The chain carries TRBV7-9 and TRBJ2-2, with 11 bases matching TRBD1. Looked up from germline, CDR1 is SEHNR and CDR2 is FQNEAQ (reference sequence). The CDR3 spans 16 residues. With V trimmed by 5 bases and J by 5 bases, 7 bases remained unmatched. The CDR3 nucleotides are TGTGCCAGCAGCAGCAGGACAGGGGGCTCGACCGGGGAGCTGTTTTTT. It specifies CASSSRTGGSTGELFF.

This clone was detected only once. This chain joins TRBV28 and TRBJ2-1, with 7 bases aligning to TRBD2. CDR1 and CDR2 (germline): MDHEN, SYDVKM. The CDR3 has 16 amino acids. Trimming removed 5 bases from V and 1 base from J; junction bases left unmatched: 8. CDR3 sequence (DNA): TGTGCCAGCAGTGCCCCGGGGGAGGGTTCCTACAATGAGCAGTTCTTC. Its translation: CASSAPGEGSYNEQFF.

The J gene is TRBJ1-2, the V gene TRBV28; D call uncertain. Germline V CDR1 and CDR2: MDHEN, SYDVKM. The CDR3 is made up of 12 amino acids. The V gene lost 8 bases and the J gene lost 4 bases, with 11 bases spanning the gap. The CDR3 loop is CASLASVYGYTF. Here the CDR3 DNA reads TGTGCCAGCTTAGCAAGCGTCTATGGCTACACCTTC.

This chain joins TRBV5-6 and TRBJ2-3; 7 bases are a match to TRBD2. CDR1 SGHDT and CDR2 YYEEEE come from the germline V gene. V dropped 3 bases and J dropped 5; count of bases not matched to a gene: 3. CDR3 size: 13 residues. CDR3 sequence: CASSWGREDTQYF. DNA for the CDR3: TGTGCCAGCAGCTGGGGGAGGGAAGATACGCAGTATTTT.

The CDR3 sequence is CAWSVLKWEGVTSVSGANVLTF. The CDR3 DNA reads TGTGCCTGGAGTGTACTAAAGTGGGAGGGAGTAACATCTGTCTCTGGGGCCAACGTCCTGACTTTC. J is TRBJ2-6 and V is TRBV30, with TRBD2 matching 7 bases. Germline CDR1 is GTSNPN and CDR2 is SVGIG (reference sequence). CDR3 size: 22 residues. The J segment lost 0 bases and the V segment lost 0 bases, leaving 20 bases of the junction unmatched.

The rearrangement uses TRBV5-1 and TRBJ2-5; D not resolved. With 0 bases removed from V and 5 bases from J, the gap between germline ends came to 5 bases. The germline V gene encodes CDR1 SGHRS and CDR2 YFSETQ. The CDR3 spans 12 residues. Written as DNA, the CDR3 is TGCGCCAGCAGCTTGGATCGGGAGACCCAGTACTTC. Amino acid sequence: CASSLDRETQYF.

In its sample, this clone was seen a few times. This chain connects TRBV18 to TRBJ2-3; 8 bases map to TRBD2. CDR3 length: 19 amino acids. Germline values: CDR1 KGHSH, CDR2 LQKENI. The trim removed 2 bases at V and 5 bases at J, leaving 18 bases unmatched. The CDR3 DNA follows: TGTGCCAGCTCACCAGCCCTGGTCGGTTCAGCGGGAGTAAGAGATACGCAGTATTTT. It yields the protein CASSPALVGSAGVRDTQYF.

This clone was seen a few times. The V gene is TRBV25-1, the J gene TRBJ1-4; 11 nucleotides line up with TRBD1. Per germline, CDR1 MGHDK and CDR2 SYGVNS. The CDR3 sequence is 18 residues long. With 3 bases clipped from V and 1 base from J, the junction kept 7 bases outside the gene matches. This chain's CDR3 is CASSEPGQGGITNEKLFF. In DNA form, the CDR3 reads TGTGCCAGCAGTGAGCCGGGACAGGGGGGAATAACTAATGAAAAACTGTTTTTT.

The chain employs TRBV9 and TRBJ2-3, with a possible D match to TRBD2 (5 bases). In germline, CDR1 is SGDLS, CDR2 YYNGEE. Trimming removed 3 bases at V and 5 bases at J, with 16 bases between. The CDR3 has 15 amino acids. CDR3 nucleotides: TGTGCCAGCAGCGCCCTCGGGGAGAACATAGATACGCAGTATTTT. This codes for CASSALGENIDTQYF.

This chain joins TRBV5-3 and TRBJ1-6, with 8 nucleotides matching TRBD1. TRBV5-3 is classed as an ORF, of uncertain function. J gave up 7 bases and V 0 bases, and 3 bases lay outside the gene matches. The CDR3 runs to 15 residues. The CDR3 DNA is TGTGCCAGAAGCTTGGAGGGGACAGGAAATTCACCCCTCCACTTT. Its translation is CARSLEGTGNSPLHF.

CDR3 loop: CASSPRRNEQYF. DNA for the CDR3: TGTGCCAGCAGCCCTCGGCGGAACGAGCAGTACTTC. This chain uses TRBV6-5 with TRBJ2-7; unclear D gene. The CDR3 runs 12 residues. The V gene lost 6 bases and the J gene lost 5 bases, with 11 bases spanning the gap. Looked up from germline, CDR1 is MNHEY and CDR2 is SVGAGI.

The V call is TRBV25-1, the J call TRBJ2-3; 9 bases are a match to TRBD2. This CDR3 comprises 18 residues. After removal of 2 bases from V and 0 bases from J, the junction contained 9 bases not matched to a gene. CDR1 MGHDK and CDR2 SYGVNS come from the germline V gene. The CDR3, as DNA: TGTGCCAGCAGTGAACACCCCTTTGCGGGGGGGAGCACAGATACGCAGTATTTT. Translating gives CASSEHPFAGGSTDTQYF.

The gene calls are TRBV27 and TRBJ1-1, with TRBD1 identical over 7 bases. Germline V gene sequence: CDR1 MNHEY, CDR2 SMNVEV (reference sequence). The CDR3 has 15 residues. V lost 5 bases and J lost 1; bases outside the gene matches: 7. The CDR3 region is CASSPQGTANTEAFF. DNA for the CDR3: TGTGCCAGCAGTCCGCAAGGGACAGCGAACACTGAAGCTTTCTTT.

This clone has only one observation. CDR3 amino acids: CASSLGAYYGYTF. CDR3 DNA sequence: TGTGCCAGCAGTTTAGGGGCTTACTATGGCTACACCTTC. This rearrangement joins TRBV28 to TRBJ1-2, with a tentative D call TRBD1 (5 bases). The CDR3 totals 13 residues. Germline lookup yields CDR1 MDHEN and CDR2 SYDVKM. With 2 bases removed from V and 3 bases from J, the gap between germline ends came to 7 bases.

V and J are TRBV5-1 and TRBJ2-1; TRBD2 matches 7 bases. CDR3 length: 12 residues. Trimming took 6 bases from V and 10 from J; bases not matched to a gene: 7. CDR1 SGHRS and CDR2 YFSETQ come from the germline V gene. In nucleotides, the CDR3 is TGCGCCAGCATGTGGGACGGGGGGGAGCAGTTCTTC. Encoded protein: CASMWDGGEQFF.

CDR3 DNA: TGTTCCTCTGGGCCAGGAACTTCGGAGACCCAGTACTTC. This translates into CSSGPGTSETQYF. This chain links TRBV7-9 with TRBJ2-5; no clear D. Looked up from germline, CDR1 is SEHNR and CDR2 is FQNEAQ (reference sequence). The CDR3 totals 13 residues.

The chain is built from TRBV27 and TRBJ2-5, with 9 nucleotides matching TRBD1. The tail of the sequence fits TRBJ2-7 better, so the J call may be wrong. The CDR3 covers 14 residues. Germline V gene lookup returns CDR1 MNHEY and CDR2 SMNVEV (reference sequence). CDR3 sequence (DNA): TGTGCCAGCAGTTTTAGACAGGGGGCCTACGAGCAGTACTTC. Translated: CASSFRQGAYEQYF.

V gene TRBV18 combines with J gene TRBJ1-4; D is unresolved. CDR1 KGHSH and CDR2 LQKENI come from the germline V gene. The CDR3 has 16 amino acids. The germline V and J ends were trimmed by 3 bases and 3 bases, with 14 bases remaining between them. The CDR3 sequence: CASSPGSGISNEKLFF. The CDR3 bases are TGTGCCAGCTCACCTGGGTCGGGGATCTCTAATGAAAAACTGTTTTTT.